These T cell receptor beta chains were read from a single sample in a study of STAT5B mutations in CD4+ large granular lymphocyte leukemia. Assay used: immunoSEQ multiplex PCR; TCRdb lists only in-frame clones, some missing. There are more than 2,500 clones in the sample; approximately 85% occur only once, and around 89% lies in the top ten. Sequencing input: PBMCs. All receptors come from a woman aged 70 to 79 with CD4+ T-cell large granular lymphocyte leukemia. The CDR3 runs from the conserved cysteine through the conserved F or W. D genes are given only for firm matches. The size field is filled for only some rows; it gives once, few, many or a size class.

>NA|NA|TRBJ1-3|TRBV11-2
TGTGCCAGCAGCCTGACAGACACCATATATTTT
CASSLTDTIYF
>NA|NA|TRBJ2-5|TRBV7-3
TGTGCCAGCAGCCCTTCTTCCCAAGAGACCCAGTACTTC
CASSPSSQETQYF
>NA|TRBD1|TRBJ2-7|TRBV28
TGTGCCAGCAGTCGAATAACAGGGGGAACTACGGAGCAGTACTTC
CASSRITGGTTEQYF
>few|TRBD2|TRBJ2-5|TRBV6-1
TGTGCCAGCAGTGTAGAGTTAGCGGGGGGACTACAAGAGACCCAGTACTTC
CASSVELAGGLQETQYF
>NA|NA|TRBJ2-3|TRBV23-1
TGCGCCAGCAGTCCCCTCCGGGGCTCCACCGGCCGGTCCTTACTCACAGATACGCAGTATTTT
CASSPLRGSTGRSLLTDTQYF
>NA|NA|TRBJ1-5|TRBV6-1
TGTGCCAGCAGTGATTCTGCAGGCACCGCCTATAGCAATCAGCCCCAGCATTTT
CASSDSAGTAYSNQPQHF
>few|NA|TRBJ1-4|TRBV7-2
TGTGCCAGCAGCCCTTCGGACTTAGGCCGATTGGAAAAACTGTTTTTT
CASSPSDLGRLEKLFF
>once|NA|TRBJ2-3|TRBV19
TGTGCCAGTGGGCCCCTCCGGGAGAGCCCTGGCACAGATACGCAGTATTTT
CASGPLRESPGTDTQYF
>NA|TRBD1|TRBJ1-5|TRBV16
TGTGCCAGCAGCCAATGGGGAACAGGGGTCGGCAATCAGCCCCAGCATTTT
CASSQWGTGVGNQPQHF
>few|TRBD1|TRBJ1-2|TRBV6-1
TGTGCCAGCAGTCTTAGGGACAGGGGTGGGGATGGCTACACCTTC
CASSLRDRGGDGYTF
>NA|NA|TRBJ2-5|TRBV30
TGTGCCTGGAGTTTCCCCCGCACCGGGACGGCCAGAGCGGCCCAGTACTTC
CAWSFPRTGTARAAQYF
>NA|NA|TRBJ2-1|TRBV11-3
TGTGCCAGCAGCCTCGGGGCGGCGGGACCCGGCAGTGAGCAGTTCTTC
CASSLGAAGPGSEQFF
>NA|TRBD2|TRBJ2-1|TRBV6-5
TGTGCCAGCAGTTCGCCGGGACTAGCGGGAGCTGAGCAGTTCTTC
CASSSPGLAGAEQFF
>NA|NA|TRBJ2-5|TRBV27
TGTGCCAGCAGTGACCGGGACGGCAGGCAAGAGACCCAGTACTTC
CASSDRDGRQETQYF
>NA|NA|TRBJ2-3|TRBV2
TGTGCCAGCAGGCAGGAAGCAGATACGCAGTATTTT
CASRQEADTQYF
>NA|NA|TRBJ2-2|TRBV19
TGTGCCAGTAGTATGGAGGGCCGACGTTATTACACCGGGGAGCTGTTTTTT
CASSMEGRRYYTGELFF
>NA|TRBD1|TRBJ1-1|TRBV28
TGTGCCAGCAGTTCAACAGGGGGGTACACTGAAGCTTTCTTT
CASSSTGGYTEAFF
>NA|NA|TRBJ1-1|TRBV15
TGTGCCACCACCGACCACCTCGGAGGGACTGAAGCTTTCTTT
CATTDHLGGTEAFF
>NA|NA|TRBJ1-2|TRBV6-1
TGTGCCGCAGGGAATAATGGCTACACCTTC
CAAGNNGYTF
>NA|NA|TRBJ1-3|TRBV30
TGTGCCTGGATGTTTGGGACCCTCTCTGGAAACACCATATATTTT
CAWMFGTLSGNTIYF
>NA|NA|TRBJ2-1|TRBV2
TGTGCCAGCAGACCCGACGAGGGGGAGTTCTTC
CASRPDEGEFF
>NA|NA|TRBJ1-2|TRBV5-1
TGCGCCAGCAGCCCAGGGACATTTGATAGCTATGGCTACACCTTC
CASSPGTFDSYGYTF
>NA|NA|TRBJ2-3|TRBV19
TGTGCCAGTAGTTCCCTCGCGGCAGATACGCAGTATTTT
CASSSLAADTQYF
>NA|NA|TRBJ1-2|TRBV7-8
TGTGCCAGCAGCCTCGCATCTAACTATGGCTACACCTTC
CASSLASNYGYTF
>NA|NA|TRBJ2-3|TRBV2
TGTGCCAGCACAACGGGCTGGGATACGCAGTATTTT
CASTTGWDTQYF
>NA|NA|TRBJ2-6|TRBV4-1
TGCGCCAGCAGCCAAGATTTGGTTTTGCGCTCTGGGGCCAACGTCCTGACTTTC
CASSQDLVLRSGANVLTF
>once|NA|TRBJ1-2|TRBV6-5
TGTGCCAGCACCAACCTCCTGGGAGGCTATGGCTACACCTTC
CASTNLLGGYGYTF
>NA|NA|TRBJ2-7|TRBV7-8
TGTGCCAGCAGCTTAGCGGAAGGGGCGGAGCAGTACTTC
CASSLAEGAEQYF
>NA|NA|TRBJ1-1|TRBV5-1
TGCGCCAGCAGCTTGGCGGAGGGGACTGAAGCTTTCTTT
CASSLAEGTEAFF
>NA|NA|TRBJ2-4|TRBV4-1
TGCGCCAGCAGCCTGGGGGCGGTAGCCAAAAACATTCAGTACTTC
CASSLGAVAKNIQYF
>NA|NA|TRBJ2-7|TRBV2
TGTGCCAGCACCTCAGGAGCCCAGGCCTACGAGCAGTACTTC
CASTSGAQAYEQYF
>once|NA|TRBJ2-1|TRBV9
TGTGCCAGCAGCGTATCGAGTCTCCTCAGCTCCTACAATGAGCAGTTCTTC
CASSVSSLLSSYNEQFF
>once|NA|TRBJ1-1|TRBV5-1
TGCGCCAGCAGCTTGGCCTCTTCTACTGGAAACACTGAAGCTTTCTTT
CASSLASSTGNTEAFF
>NA|NA|TRBJ2-1|TRBV5-1
TGCGCCAGCAGCTTGGCCCTGCTTGCTGACTACAATGAGCAGTTCTTC
CASSLALLADYNEQFF
>NA|NA|TRBJ1-2|TRBV11-3
TGTGCCAGCAGCTTATCCCGGACAAACTATGGCTACACCTTC
CASSLSRTNYGYTF
>NA|NA|TRBJ2-7|TRBV5-6
TGTGCCAGCAGCCCGGACAGTGGGGCCGGCGAGCAGTACTTC
CASSPDSGAGEQYF
>NA|NA|TRBJ2-7|TRBV30
TGTGCCTGGACCGGTTTGGGGCGGACCTACGAGCAGTACTTC
CAWTGLGRTYEQYF
>once|NA|TRBJ2-1|TRBV4-1
TGCGCCAGCACCCAGGAGGCAGCCTATTCCTACAATGAGCAGTTCTTC
CASTQEAAYSYNEQFF